Given below is one T cell receptor beta chain in context. The record originates from a study of control samples from healthy donors and cancer patients. The J segment lost 7 bases and the V segment lost 5 bases, leaving 6 bases of the junction unmatched. CDR1 is MNHEY and CDR2 is SVGAGI in the germline V gene. This CDR3 has 15 residues. TCRdb keeps only in-frame clones here, not all; method: immunoSEQ multiplex PCR. The sample contains about 83,000 clones, 91% of which appear only once. The sequenced material came from blood. This clonotype originated in a man aged 45 to 65 in good health. The V call is TRBV6-5, the J call TRBJ1-6; 9 positions match TRBD1. The CDR3 loop is CASSRSGTGNSPLHF. The CDR3 nucleotides are TGTGCCAGCAGTCGCTCCGGGACAGGGAATTCACCCCTCCACTTT.